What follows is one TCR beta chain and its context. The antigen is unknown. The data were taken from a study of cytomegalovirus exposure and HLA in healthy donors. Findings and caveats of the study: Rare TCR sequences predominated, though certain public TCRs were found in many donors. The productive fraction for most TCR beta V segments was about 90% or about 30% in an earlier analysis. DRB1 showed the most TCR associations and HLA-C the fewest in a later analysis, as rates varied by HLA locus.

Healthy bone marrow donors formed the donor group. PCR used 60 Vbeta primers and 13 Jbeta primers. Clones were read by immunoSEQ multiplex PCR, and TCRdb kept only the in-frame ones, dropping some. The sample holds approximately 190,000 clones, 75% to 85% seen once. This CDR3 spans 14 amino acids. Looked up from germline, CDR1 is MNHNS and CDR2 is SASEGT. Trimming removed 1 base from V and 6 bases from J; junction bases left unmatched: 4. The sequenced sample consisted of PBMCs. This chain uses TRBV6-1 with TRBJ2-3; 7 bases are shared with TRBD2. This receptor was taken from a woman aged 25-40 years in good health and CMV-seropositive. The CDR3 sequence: CASSEGWGGDTQYF. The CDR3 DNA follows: TGTGCCAGCAGTGAAGGATGGGGGGGTGATACGCAGTATTTT.